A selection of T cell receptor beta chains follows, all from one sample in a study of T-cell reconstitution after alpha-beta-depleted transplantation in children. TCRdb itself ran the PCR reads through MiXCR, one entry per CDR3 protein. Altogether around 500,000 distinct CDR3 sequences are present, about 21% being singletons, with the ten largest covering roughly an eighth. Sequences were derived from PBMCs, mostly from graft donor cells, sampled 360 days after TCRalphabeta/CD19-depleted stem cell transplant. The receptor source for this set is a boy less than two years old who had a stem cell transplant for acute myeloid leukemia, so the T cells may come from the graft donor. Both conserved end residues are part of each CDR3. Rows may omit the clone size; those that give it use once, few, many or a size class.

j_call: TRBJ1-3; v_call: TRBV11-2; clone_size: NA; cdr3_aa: CASSSPGHFSGNTIYF
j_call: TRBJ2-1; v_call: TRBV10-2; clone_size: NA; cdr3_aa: CASRDGTKEQFF
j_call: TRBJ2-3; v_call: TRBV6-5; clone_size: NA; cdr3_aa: CASSYGGAFDTQYF
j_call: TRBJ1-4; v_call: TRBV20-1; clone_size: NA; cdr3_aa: CSAPRGDNEKLFF
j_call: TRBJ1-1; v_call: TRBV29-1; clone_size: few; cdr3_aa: CSVERLSRVGTEAFF
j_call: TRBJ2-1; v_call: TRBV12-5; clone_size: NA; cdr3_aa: CASGLRGDEQFF
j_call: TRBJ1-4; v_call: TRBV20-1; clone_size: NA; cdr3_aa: CSARPWTVGEKLFF
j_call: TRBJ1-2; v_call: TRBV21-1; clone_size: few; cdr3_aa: CASSASRGIGYGYTF
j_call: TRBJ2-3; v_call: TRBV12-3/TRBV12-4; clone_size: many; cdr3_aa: CATLRGGTTDTQYF
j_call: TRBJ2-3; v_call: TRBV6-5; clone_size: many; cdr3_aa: CASRHGGGPSTDTQYF
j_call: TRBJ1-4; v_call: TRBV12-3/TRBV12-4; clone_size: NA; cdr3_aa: CASSLDEGGKLFF
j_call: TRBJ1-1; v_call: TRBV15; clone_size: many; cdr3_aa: CATSRVPEAFF
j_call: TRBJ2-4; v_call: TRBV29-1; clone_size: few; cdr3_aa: CSVSLLDSPLAKNIQYF
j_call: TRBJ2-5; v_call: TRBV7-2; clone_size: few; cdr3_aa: CASSSSGGAQETQYF
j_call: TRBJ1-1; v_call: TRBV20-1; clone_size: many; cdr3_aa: CSVDRPNTEAFF
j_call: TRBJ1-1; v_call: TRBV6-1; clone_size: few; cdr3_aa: CASTEPGMNTEAFF
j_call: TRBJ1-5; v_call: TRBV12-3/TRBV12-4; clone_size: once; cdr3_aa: CASSLNGRQPQHF
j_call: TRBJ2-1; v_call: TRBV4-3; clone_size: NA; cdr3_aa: CASSPMTGTYNEQFF
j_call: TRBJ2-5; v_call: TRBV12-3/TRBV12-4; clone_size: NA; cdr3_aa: CASASTGKETQYF
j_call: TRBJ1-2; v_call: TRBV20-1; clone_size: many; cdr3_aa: CSASPGQGARGYTF
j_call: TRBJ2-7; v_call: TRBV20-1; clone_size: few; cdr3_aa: CSARESGASYEQYF
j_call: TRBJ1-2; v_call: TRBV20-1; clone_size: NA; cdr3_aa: CSARGDRSFDGYTF